These 16 T cell receptor beta chains came from one sample sequenced in a study of T-cell memory formation after mild COVID-19. MiXCR was run by TCRdb on the 5' RACE reads, yielding one entry per CDR3 protein. The data hold around 300,000 distinct CDR3 sequences, with 8% to 9% observed a single time. Sequencing was done on a sample of PBMCs or a T cell subset sorted from them (not recorded which). Every receptor here comes from a man aged 18 to 30 who had mild COVID-19 (a few samples of this study predate the infection). Cell type and time point are not known.

The chain combines TRBV7-2 with TRBJ1-2, with D tentatively TRBD1 (6 bases). In germline, CDR1 is SGHTA, CDR2 FQGNSA. This CDR3 region has 13 residues. Trimming left V 1 base short and J 7 bases short, with 10 bases between. The CDR3 spells CASSLERGVGYTF. The CDR3 DNA is TGTGCCAGCAGCTTAGAGAGGGGGGTTGGCTACACCTTC.

V usage is TRBV5-1 and J usage is TRBJ2-7, with 7 bases fitting TRBD2. The CDR3 contains 15 residues. The germline V gene has CDR1 SGHRS and CDR2 YFSETQ. V dropped 4 bases and J dropped 0; count of bases not matched to a gene: 7. DNA of the CDR3: TGCGCCAGCAGCCCGGGAGGAACAGGCTCCTACGAGCAGTACGTC. Its protein is CASSPGGTGSYEQYV.

This rearrangement joins TRBV6-5 to TRBJ2-3; no firm D call. Trimming shortened V by 0 bases and J by 4 bases, and 5 bases separated the two germline ends. Germline V gene sequence: CDR1 MNHEY, CDR2 SVGAGI. The CDR3 spans 13 residues. CDR3 protein: CASSYSIADTQYF. CDR3 DNA sequence: TGTGCCAGCAGTTACTCGATAGCAGATACGCAGTATTTT.

This clonotype turned up a few times. The chain employs TRBV9 and TRBJ2-7; D may be TRBD2 (5 bases). CDR3 length: 15 amino acids. Trimming pared 4 bases from V and 0 bases from J, leaving 14 bases between. CDR1 SGDLS and CDR2 YYNGEE come from the germline V gene. In nucleotides, the CDR3 is TGTGCCAGCAGCCCCCTCGGGGTTAGCTCCTACGAGCAGTACTTC. Translated, it gives CASSPLGVSSYEQYF.

The J gene is TRBJ2-3, the V gene TRBV4-3, with D possibly TRBD1 on 5 matching bases. The CDR3 has 14 amino acids. Trimming took 5 bases from V and 2 from J, leaving 11 bases between them. Germline lookup yields CDR1 LGHNA and CDR2 YSLEER. CDR3 DNA sequence: TGCGCCAGCAGCTTCCGACAGTACACAGATACGCAGTATTTT. Protein product: CASSFRQYTDTQYF.

In this sample, this clonotype turned up a few times. The chain has TRBV7-9 and TRBJ1-2; 9 nucleotides match TRBD1. This CDR3 is 13 amino acids long. The junction had 6 bases not matched to a gene; V was cut back by 5 bases and J by 8 bases. Germline V gene data show CDR1 as SEHNR and CDR2 as FQNEAQ (reference sequence). CDR3 loop: CASSPQGAWGYTF. The CDR3 DNA is TGTGCCAGCAGCCCACAGGGGGCCTGGGGCTACACCTTC.

The chain recombines TRBV7-9 with TRBJ1-4; D might be TRBD1 (5 bases). CDR1 is SEHNR and CDR2 is FQNEAQ in the germline V gene (reference sequence). V gave up 5 bases and J gave up 6 bases, with 16 bases separating them. The CDR3 extends over 15 amino acids. The CDR3: CASSLRRDGDEKLFF. The CDR3, as DNA: TGTGCCAGCAGCCTACGCCGGGACGGGGATGAAAAACTGTTTTTT.

V and J are TRBV30 and TRBJ2-7; D is undetermined. V lost 2 bases and J 4 bases, leaving 6 bases between the germline ends. Germline-derived CDR1 and CDR2 are GTSNPN and SVGIG (reference sequence). The CDR3 is 11 residues long. CDR3 DNA sequence: TGTGCCTGGAGTAATAATTACGAGCAGTACTTC. Its protein product is CAWSNNYEQYF. Based on the CDR3 plus reference TRBV30 and TRBJ2-7, the full variable domain is SQTIHQWPATLVQPVGSPLSLECTVEGTSNPNLYWYRQAAGRGLQLLFYSVGIGQISSEVPQNLSASRPQDRQFILSSKKLLLSDSGFYLCAWSNNYEQYFGPGTRLTVT.

This chain connects TRBV30 to TRBJ1-4; D is unclear. The CDR3 has 17 residues. Germline V gene data show CDR1 as GTSNPN and CDR2 as SVGIG (reference sequence). The V gene lost 2 bases and the J gene lost 5 bases, with 21 bases spanning the gap. The CDR3 spells CAWSLEVGGLANEKLFF. The CDR3 coding sequence is TGTGCCTGGAGTCTTGAAGTAGGAGGACTCGCGAATGAAAAACTGTTTTTT. The full variable domain, in which reference TRBV30 and TRBJ1-4 provide the parts outside the CDR3, is SQTIHQWPATLVQPVGSPLSLECTVEGTSNPNLYWYRQAAGRGLQLLFYSVGIGQISSEVPQNLSASRPQDRQFILSSKKLLLSDSGFYLCAWSLEVGGLANEKLFFGSGTQLSVL.

The chain recombines TRBV12-3 or TRBV12-4 with TRBJ2-2; TRBD1 matches 8 bases. The CDR3 runs 15 residues. V lost 6 bases, J lost 6 bases, and 9 bases stayed unmatched. CDR3 DNA: TGTGCCAGCAGGGCAGGACAGGGCCCAGCCGGGGAGCTGTTTTTT. Its translation is CASRAGQGPAGELFF.

This clonotype was recorded a few times. The V gene is TRBV7-2, the J gene TRBJ2-7; a possible D gene is TRBD2 (5 bases). The germline V gene has CDR1 SGHTA and CDR2 FQGNSA. The ends were cut back, 3 bases at V and 3 bases at J, with 12 bases in the middle. CDR3 length: 14 amino acids. The CDR3 spells CASSFSPGFYEQYF. CDR3 sequence (DNA): TGTGCCAGCAGCTTTTCGCCGGGGTTCTACGAGCAGTACTTC.

This clonotype was picked up a small number of times. The chain couples TRBV2 to TRBJ1-4, with a possible D match to TRBD1 (5 bases). Trimming took 0 bases from V and 12 from J, leaving 14 bases between them. The V gene's germline CDR1 is SNHLY and CDR2 FYNNEI. The CDR3 extends over 14 amino acids. The CDR3 nucleotides read TGTGCCAGCAGTGAAGCTAACGGCTTAGGGGAACTGTTTTTT. Its translation: CASSEANGLGELFF.

CDR3 in amino acids: CASSLGQGNTYEQYF. Here the CDR3 DNA reads TGTGCCAGCAGCTTGGGACAGGGTAACACCTACGAGCAGTACTTC. V is TRBV13 and J is TRBJ2-7; TRBD1 matches 9 bases. Germline V gene lookup returns CDR1 PRHDT and CDR2 FYEKMQ (reference sequence). Trimming cost V 3 bases and J 2 bases; bases outside gene matches: 5. The CDR3 spans 15 residues.

The chain recombines TRBV12-3 or TRBV12-4 with TRBJ2-1; the D gene is possibly TRBD2 (5 bases). This CDR3 is built from 14 residues. With 3 bases removed from V and 8 bases from J, the gap between germline ends came to 14 bases. Here the CDR3 reads CASSFGQPRDEQFF. CDR3 DNA sequence: TGTGCCAGCAGTTTTGGGCAGCCGCGGGATGAGCAGTTCTTC.

This sequence joins TRBV7-2 and TRBJ2-1, with D maybe TRBD1 (6 bases). V was clipped by 5 bases and J by 8 bases, with 16 bases between them. The germline CDR1 and CDR2 sequences are SGHTA and FQGNSA. The CDR3 runs to 14 residues. In DNA form, the CDR3 reads TGTGCCAGCAGCCCCCAGGGGATTAGCGATGAGCAGTTCTTC. Translating it yields CASSPQGISDEQFF.

The chain links TRBV24-1 to TRBJ2-2; 9 positions agree with TRBD1. V lost 2 bases, J lost 5 bases, and 5 bases stayed unmatched. The CDR3 is 16 residues long. The germline CDR1 and CDR2 sequences are KGHDR and SFDVKD. The CDR3 spells CATSDSGQGRTGELFF. CDR3 DNA: TGTGCCACCAGTGATTCAGGACAGGGGCGGACCGGGGAGCTGTTTTTT.